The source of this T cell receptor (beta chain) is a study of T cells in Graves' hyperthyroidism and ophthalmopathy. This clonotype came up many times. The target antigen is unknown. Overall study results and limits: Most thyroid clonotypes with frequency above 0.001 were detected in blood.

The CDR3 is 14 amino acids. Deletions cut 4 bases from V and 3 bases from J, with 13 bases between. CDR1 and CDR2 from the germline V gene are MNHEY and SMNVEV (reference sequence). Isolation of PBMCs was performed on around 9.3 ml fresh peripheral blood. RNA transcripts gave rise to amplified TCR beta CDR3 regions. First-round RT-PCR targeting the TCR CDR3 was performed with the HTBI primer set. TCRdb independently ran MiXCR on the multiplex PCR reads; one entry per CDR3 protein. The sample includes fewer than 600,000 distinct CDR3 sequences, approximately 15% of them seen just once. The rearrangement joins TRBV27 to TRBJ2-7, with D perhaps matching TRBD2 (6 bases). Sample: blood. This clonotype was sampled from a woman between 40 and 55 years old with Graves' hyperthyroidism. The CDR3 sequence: CASSSDSGIYEQYF. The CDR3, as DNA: TGTGCCAGCAGTTCAGATAGCGGTATCTACGAGCAGTACTTC.